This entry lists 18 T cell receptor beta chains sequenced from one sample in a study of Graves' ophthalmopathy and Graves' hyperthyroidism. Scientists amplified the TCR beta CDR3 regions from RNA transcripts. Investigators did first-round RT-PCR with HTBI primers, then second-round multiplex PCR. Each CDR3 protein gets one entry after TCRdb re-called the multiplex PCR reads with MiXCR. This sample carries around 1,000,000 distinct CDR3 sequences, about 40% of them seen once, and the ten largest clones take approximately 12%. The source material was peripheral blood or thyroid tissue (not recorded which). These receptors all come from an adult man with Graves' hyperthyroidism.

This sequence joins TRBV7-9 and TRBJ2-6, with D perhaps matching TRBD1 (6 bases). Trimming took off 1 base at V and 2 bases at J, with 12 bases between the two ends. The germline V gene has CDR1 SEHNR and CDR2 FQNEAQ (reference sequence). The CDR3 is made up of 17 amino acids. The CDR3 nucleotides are TGTGCCAGCAGCTTAGGTACAGGGAACACTGGGGCCAACGTCCTGACTTTC. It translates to CASSLGTGNTGANVLTF.

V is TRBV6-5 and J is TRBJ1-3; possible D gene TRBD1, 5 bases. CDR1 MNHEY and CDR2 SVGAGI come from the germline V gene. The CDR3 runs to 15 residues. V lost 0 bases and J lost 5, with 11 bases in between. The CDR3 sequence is CASSYSRGSRNTIYF. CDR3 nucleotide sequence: TGTGCCAGCAGTTACTCGAGGGGCAGCAGAAACACCATATATTTT.

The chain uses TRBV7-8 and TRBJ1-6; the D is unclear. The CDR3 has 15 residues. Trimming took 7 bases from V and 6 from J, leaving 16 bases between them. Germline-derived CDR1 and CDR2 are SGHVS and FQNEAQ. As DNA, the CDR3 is TGTGCCAGCACCGCAGAAGGGCGTCGTAATTCACCCCTCCACTTT. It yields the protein CASTAEGRRNSPLHF.

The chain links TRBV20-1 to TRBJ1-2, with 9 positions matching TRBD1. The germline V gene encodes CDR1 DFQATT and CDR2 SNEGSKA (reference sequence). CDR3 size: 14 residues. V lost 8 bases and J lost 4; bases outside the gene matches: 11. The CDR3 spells CSLPGQGIRYGYTF. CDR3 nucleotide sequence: TGCAGTCTACCGGGACAGGGCATACGCTATGGCTACACCTTC.

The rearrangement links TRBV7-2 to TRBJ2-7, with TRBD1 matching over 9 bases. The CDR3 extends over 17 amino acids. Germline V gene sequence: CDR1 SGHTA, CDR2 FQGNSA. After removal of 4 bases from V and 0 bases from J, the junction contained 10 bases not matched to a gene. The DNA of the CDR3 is TGTGCCAGCAGCTCGGGACAGGGTAGGGCCCACTCCTACGAGCAGTACTTC. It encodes CASSSGQGRAHSYEQYF.

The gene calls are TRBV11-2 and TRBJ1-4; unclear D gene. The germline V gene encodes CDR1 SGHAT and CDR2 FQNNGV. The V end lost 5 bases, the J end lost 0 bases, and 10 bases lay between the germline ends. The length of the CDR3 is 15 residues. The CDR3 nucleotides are TGTGCCAGCAGCCCAAAGCCCGCAACTAATGAAAAACTGTTTTTT. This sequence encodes CASSPKPATNEKLFF.

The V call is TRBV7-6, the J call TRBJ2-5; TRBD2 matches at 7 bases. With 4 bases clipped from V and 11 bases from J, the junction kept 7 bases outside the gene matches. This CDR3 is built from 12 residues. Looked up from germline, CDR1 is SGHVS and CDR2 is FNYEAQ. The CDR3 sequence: CASSSSQGGQYF. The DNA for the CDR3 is TGTGCCAGCAGCTCCTCGCAGGGAGGGCAGTACTTC.

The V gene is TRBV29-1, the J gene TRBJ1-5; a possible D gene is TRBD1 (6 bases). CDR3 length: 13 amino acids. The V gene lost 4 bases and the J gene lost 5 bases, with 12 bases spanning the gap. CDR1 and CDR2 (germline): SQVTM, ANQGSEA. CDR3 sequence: CSVADGGHQPQHF. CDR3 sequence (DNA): TGCAGCGTTGCGGACGGGGGCCATCAGCCCCAGCATTTT.

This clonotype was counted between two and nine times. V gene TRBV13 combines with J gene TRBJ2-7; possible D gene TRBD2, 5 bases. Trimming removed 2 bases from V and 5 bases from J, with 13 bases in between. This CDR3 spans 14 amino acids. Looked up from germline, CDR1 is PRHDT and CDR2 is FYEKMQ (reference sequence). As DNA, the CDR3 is TGTGCCAGCAGCTTAAGCGGCCTTGGAGACGAGCAGTACTTC. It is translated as CASSLSGLGDEQYF.

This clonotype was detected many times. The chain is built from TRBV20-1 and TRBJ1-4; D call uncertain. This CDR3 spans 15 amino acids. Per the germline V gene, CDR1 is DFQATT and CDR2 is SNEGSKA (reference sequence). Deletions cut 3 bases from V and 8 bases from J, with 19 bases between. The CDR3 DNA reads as TGCAGTGCTAGTCCCTTCCGGGGAGCGGGCGAAAAACTGTTTTTT. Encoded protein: CSASPFRGAGEKLFF.

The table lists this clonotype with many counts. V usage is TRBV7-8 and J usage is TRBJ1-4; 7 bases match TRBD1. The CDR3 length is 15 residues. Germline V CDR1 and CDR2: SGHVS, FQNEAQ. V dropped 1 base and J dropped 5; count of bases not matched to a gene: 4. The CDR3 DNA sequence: TGTGCCAGCAGCTTAGGGCCGGGACAGAATGAAAAACTGTTTTTT. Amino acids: CASSLGPGQNEKLFF. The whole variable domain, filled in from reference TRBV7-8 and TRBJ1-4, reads GAGVSQSPRYKVAKRGQDVALRCDPISGHVSLFWYQQALGQGPEFLTYFQNEAQLDKSGLPSDRFFAERPEGSVSTLKIQRTQQEDSAVYLCASSLGPGQNEKLFFGSGTQLSVL.

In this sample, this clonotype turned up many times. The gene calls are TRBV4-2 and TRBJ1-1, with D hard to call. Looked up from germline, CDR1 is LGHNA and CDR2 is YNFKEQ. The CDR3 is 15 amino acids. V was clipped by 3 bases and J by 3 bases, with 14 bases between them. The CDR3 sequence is CASSHGLGSDTEAFF. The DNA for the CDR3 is TGTGCCAGCAGCCACGGCTTGGGAAGTGACACTGAAGCTTTCTTT.

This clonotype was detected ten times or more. This CDR3 is CASCPGTGSNQPQHF. The CDR3 coding sequence is TGTGCCAGTTGTCCCGGGACAGGGAGCAATCAGCCCCAGCATTTT. This chain connects TRBV19 to TRBJ1-5; 9 positions agree with TRBD1. The CDR3 is made up of 15 amino acids. Per the germline V gene, CDR1 is LNHDA and CDR2 is SQIVND (reference sequence). The J segment lost 1 base and the V segment lost 8 bases, leaving 6 bases of the junction unmatched. Filled out from reference TRBV19 and TRBJ1-5, the complete variable domain reads DGGITQSPKYLFRKEGQNVTLSCEQNLNHDAMYWYRQDPGQGLRLIYYSQIVNDFQKGDIAEGYSVSREKKESFPLTVTSAQKNPTAFYLCASCPGTGSNQPQHFGDGTRLSIL.

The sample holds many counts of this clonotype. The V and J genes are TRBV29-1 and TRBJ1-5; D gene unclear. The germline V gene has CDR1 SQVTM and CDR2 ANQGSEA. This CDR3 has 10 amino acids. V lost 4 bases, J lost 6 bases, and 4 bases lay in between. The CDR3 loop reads CSVVVQPQHF. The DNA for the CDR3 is TGCAGCGTTGTTGTTCAGCCCCAGCATTTT.

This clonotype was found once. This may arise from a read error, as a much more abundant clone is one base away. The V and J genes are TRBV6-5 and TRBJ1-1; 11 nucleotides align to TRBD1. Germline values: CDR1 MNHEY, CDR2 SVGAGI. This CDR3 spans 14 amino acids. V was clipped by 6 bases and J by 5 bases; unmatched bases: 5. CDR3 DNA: TGTGCCAGCAGCTGGACAGGGGGCCGGACTGAAGCTTTCTTT. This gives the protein CASSWTGGRTEAFF.

The CDR3 coding sequence is TGTGCCAGCAGACAAACAGGGGGCAATGAGCAGTTCTTC. The encoded protein is CASRQTGGNEQFF. The chain is built from TRBV7-9 and TRBJ2-7; 8 bases match TRBD1. The end of the DNA fits TRBJ2-1 better, so the J call may be wrong. This CDR3 region has 13 residues. CDR1 and CDR2 (germline): SEHNR, FQNEAQ (reference sequence).

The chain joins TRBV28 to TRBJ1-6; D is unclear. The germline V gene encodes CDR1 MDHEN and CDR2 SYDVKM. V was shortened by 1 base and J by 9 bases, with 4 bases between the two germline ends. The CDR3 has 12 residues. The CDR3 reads CASSLFASPLHF. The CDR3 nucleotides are TGTGCCAGCAGTTTATTTGCTTCACCCCTCCACTTT.

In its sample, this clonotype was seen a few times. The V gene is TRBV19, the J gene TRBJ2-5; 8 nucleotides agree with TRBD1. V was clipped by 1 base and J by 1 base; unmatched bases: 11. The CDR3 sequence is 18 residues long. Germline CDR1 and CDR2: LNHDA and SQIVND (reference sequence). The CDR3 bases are TGTGCCAGTAGTATAGCACTGTTGGGACAGGCCGTCCAAGAGACCCAGTACTTC. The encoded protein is CASSIALLGQAVQETQYF.